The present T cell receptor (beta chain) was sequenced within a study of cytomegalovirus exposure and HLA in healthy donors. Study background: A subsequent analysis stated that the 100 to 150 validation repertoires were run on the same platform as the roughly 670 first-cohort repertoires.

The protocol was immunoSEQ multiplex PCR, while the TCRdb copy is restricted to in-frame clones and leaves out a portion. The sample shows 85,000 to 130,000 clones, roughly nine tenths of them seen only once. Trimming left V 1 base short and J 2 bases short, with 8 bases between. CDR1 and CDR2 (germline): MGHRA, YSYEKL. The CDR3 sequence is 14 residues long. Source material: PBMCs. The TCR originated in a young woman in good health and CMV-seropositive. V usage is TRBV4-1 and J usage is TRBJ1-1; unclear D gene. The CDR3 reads CASSQGVANTEAFF. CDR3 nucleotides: TGCGCCAGCAGCCAAGGTGTAGCCAACACTGAAGCTTTCTTT.